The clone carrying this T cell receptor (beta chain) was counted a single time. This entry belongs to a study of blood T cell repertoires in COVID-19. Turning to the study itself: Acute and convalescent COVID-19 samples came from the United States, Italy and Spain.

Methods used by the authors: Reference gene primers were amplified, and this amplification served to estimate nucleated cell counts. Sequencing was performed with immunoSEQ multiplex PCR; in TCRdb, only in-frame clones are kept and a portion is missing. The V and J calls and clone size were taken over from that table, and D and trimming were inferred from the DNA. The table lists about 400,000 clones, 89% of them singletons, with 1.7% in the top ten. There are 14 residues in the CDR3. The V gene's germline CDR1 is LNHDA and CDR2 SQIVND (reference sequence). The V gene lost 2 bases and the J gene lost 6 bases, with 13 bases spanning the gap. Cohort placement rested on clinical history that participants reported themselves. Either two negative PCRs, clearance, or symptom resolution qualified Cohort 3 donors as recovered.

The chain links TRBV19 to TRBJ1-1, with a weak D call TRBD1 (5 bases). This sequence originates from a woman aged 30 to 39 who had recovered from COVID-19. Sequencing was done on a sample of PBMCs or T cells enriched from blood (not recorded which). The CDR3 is CASSISGGGAEAFF. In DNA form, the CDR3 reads TGTGCCAGTAGTATAAGCGGGGGAGGGGCTGAAGCTTTCTTT.